What follows are 30 T cell receptor beta chains derived from one specimen sequenced in a study of T cells in Graves' hyperthyroidism and ophthalmopathy. The source material, RNA transcripts, was used to amplify TCR beta CDR3 regions. Initially, a first-round RT-PCR of the TCR CDR3 employed the HTBI primer set. TCRdb passed the multiplex PCR reads through MiXCR, listing each CDR3 protein once. The table records about 760,000 distinct CDR3 sequences, approximately 40% of them present only once. Sequencing was done on a sample of blood. These TCRs come from a woman in her 40s with Graves' hyperthyroidism.

This clonotype has only a few counts. The chain joins TRBV7-2 to TRBJ2-3; D is unresolved. Per the germline V gene, CDR1 is SGHTA and CDR2 is FQGNSA. V dropped 6 bases and J dropped 7 bases, with 17 bases sitting between them. The CDR3 has 14 amino acids. CDR3 coding DNA: TGTGCCAGCAGGCACGGCAGTGATCTGTATACGCAGTATTTT. Translating gives CASRHGSDLYTQYF.

In regard to this clonotype: At one of its ends the junction is not consistent with the germline gene, which may arise from a read error. The chain recombines TRBV5-1 with TRBJ1-1; D gene uncertain. Germline V gene data show CDR1 as SGHRS and CDR2 as YFSETQ. There are 15 residues in the CDR3. CDR3 in DNA: TGCGCCGGCAGCTTGTCCGTAGTTGAGAACACTGAAGCTTTCTTT. This translates into CAGSLSVVENTEAFF. The full variable domain, with the rest looked up from reference TRBV5-1 and TRBJ1-1, is KAGVTQTPRYLIKTRGQQVTLSCSPISGHRSVSWYQQTPGQGLQFLFEYFSETQRNKGNFPGRFSGRQFSNSRSEMNVSTLELGDSALYLCAGSLSVVENTEAFFGQGTRLTVV.

This clonotype was counted at least ten times. CDR3 region: CASSSGKQETQYF. The CDR3 DNA is TGCGCCAGCAGCTCAGGAAAACAAGAGACCCAGTACTTC. The chain combines TRBV5-1 with TRBJ2-5; no firm D call. The length of the CDR3 is 13 residues. Germline V gene lookup returns CDR1 SGHRS and CDR2 YFSETQ. V gave up 3 bases and J gave up 2 bases, with 8 bases separating them.

This clonotype was recorded many times. CDR3 nucleotide sequence: TGTGCCAGCAGCCATTTAAATCAGCCCCAGCATTTT. Translated, it gives CASSHLNQPQHF. The chain links TRBV14 to TRBJ1-5; D not resolved. The germline V gene encodes CDR1 SGHDN and CDR2 FVKESK. V lost 3 bases to trimming and J lost 4 bases, with 4 bases between them. The CDR3 runs to 12 residues.

The table lists this clonotype with a count of one. J is TRBJ1-5 and V is TRBV19; possibly TRBD1 for D (5 bases). The CDR3 totals 15 residues. The ends were cut back, 6 bases at V and 7 bases at J, with 19 bases in the middle. Germline V gene lookup returns CDR1 LNHDA and CDR2 SQIVND (reference sequence). CDR3 coding DNA: TGTGCCAGTAGGGCGACCTCTTACGGGGGGCAGCCCCAGCATTTT. Its translation is CASRATSYGGQPQHF.

The chain joins TRBV20-1 to TRBJ2-2; 8 bases are a match to TRBD2. J was trimmed by 1 base and V by 6 bases; bases with no gene match: 7. CDR1 DFQATT and CDR2 SNEGSKA come from the germline V gene (reference sequence). This CDR3 has 15 amino acids. The CDR3 bases are TGCAGTGCCCCCCGGGGGGGGCAGAACACCGGGGAGCTGTTTTTT. Protein: CSAPRGGQNTGELFF.

This rearrangement joins TRBV29-1 to TRBJ1-2, with D unresolved. The germline CDR1 and CDR2 sequences are SQVTM and ANQGSEA. The CDR3 runs to 13 residues. Trimming pared 4 bases from V and 8 bases from J, leaving 17 bases between. The CDR3 spells CSVASRAPAGYTF. The CDR3 nucleotides read TGCAGCGTTGCCAGTAGAGCCCCCGCGGGCTACACCTTC.

Regarding this clonotype: A junction boundary mismatches the germline segment, possibly from a read error. The V gene is TRBV12-3 or TRBV12-4, the J gene TRBJ1-2; a possible D gene is TRBD1 (6 bases). The CDR3 runs 13 residues. The CDR3 loop reads CTSSSRGGYGYTF. In DNA, the CDR3 is TGTACCAGCAGTTCCAGGGGCGGCTATGGCTACACCTTC.

Regarding this clonotype: A single base separates this from a much larger clone, so it may be a read error. The rearrangement uses TRBV29-1 and TRBJ2-2, with D possibly matching TRBD2 (6 bases). The CDR3 is made up of 14 amino acids. The V end lost 2 bases, the J end lost 5 bases, and 12 bases lay between the germline ends. Germline CDR1 SQVTM, CDR2 ANQGSEA. The CDR3 protein is CSVENRGSTGELFF. In DNA, the CDR3 is TGCAGCGTTGAAAATCGGGGGTCGACCGGGGAGCTGTTTTTT.

The rearrangement uses TRBV7-2 and TRBJ2-2; TRBD2 is a possible D gene (7 bases). Germline V gene lookup returns CDR1 SGHTA and CDR2 FQGNSA. V gave up 7 bases and J gave up 5 bases, with 17 bases separating them. CDR3 size: 15 residues. CDR3 loop: CASNNRGAGTGELFF. The CDR3 DNA is TGTGCCAGCAACAATCGGGGGGCCGGGACCGGGGAGCTGTTTTTT.

This clonotype was found many times. The chain has TRBV19 and TRBJ2-5; D is undetermined. CDR1 LNHDA and CDR2 SQIVND come from the germline V gene (reference sequence). V was clipped by 3 bases and J by 5 bases, with 4 bases between them. This CDR3 has 11 residues. This CDR3 is CASSISETQYF. The DNA of the CDR3 is TGTGCCAGTAGTATTTCGGAGACCCAGTACTTC.

Comments on this clonotype: A much larger clonotype is one base distant, so this may be a read error. The chain is built from TRBV10-1 and TRBJ1-1; D is perhaps TRBD1 (5 bases). V was trimmed by 2 bases and J by 4 bases, leaving 14 bases between them. Germline CDR1 reads WNHNN; CDR2 reads SYGVQD (reference sequence). This CDR3 spans 15 amino acids. The CDR3 DNA follows: TGCGCCAGCAGTGAGCGGAGAGGGGTGAGCACTGAAGCTTTCTTT. Translated: CASSERRGVSTEAFF.

This chain uses TRBV6-1 with TRBJ2-7, with D tentatively TRBD2 (5 bases). This CDR3 has 12 amino acids. Trimming removed 8 bases at V and 3 bases at J, with 11 bases between. Germline CDR1 is MNHNS and CDR2 is SASEGT. Here the CDR3 reads CASSGLLYEQYF. The CDR3 DNA is TGTGCCAGCTCAGGACTGCTCTACGAGCAGTACTTC.

This chain links TRBV12-3 or TRBV12-4 with TRBJ1-1; D unresolved. This CDR3 has 13 amino acids. The V end lost 3 bases, the J end lost 8 bases, and 13 bases lay between the germline ends. The CDR3 DNA is TGTGCCAGCAGTTTGAGTGTCAACCCCGAAGCTTTCTTT. It is translated as CASSLSVNPEAFF.

The chain uses TRBV5-1 and TRBJ2-2, with 9 bases fitting TRBD1. The CDR3 is 18 amino acids. Germline lookup yields CDR1 SGHRS and CDR2 YFSETQ. Trimming removed 0 bases from V and 4 bases from J; junction bases left unmatched: 10. The CDR3 DNA sequence: TGCGCCAGCAGCTTGGGAATCATGACAGGGGGAGGCACCGGGGAGCTGTTTTTT. Its protein product is CASSLGIMTGGGTGELFF.

CDR3 protein: CASSQRLAGAYEQYF. Here the CDR3 DNA reads TGTGCCAGCAGCCAACGACTAGCGGGAGCCTACGAGCAGTACTTC. This rearrangement joins TRBV7-9 to TRBJ2-7, with 12 nucleotides matching TRBD2. Germline V CDR1 and CDR2: SEHNR, FQNEAQ (reference sequence). The CDR3 loop spans 15 amino acids. The V gene end was trimmed by 5 bases and the J gene end by 2 bases; junction bases not matched to a gene: 4.

This clonotype came up many times. The J gene is TRBJ1-5, the V gene TRBV24-1, with a tentative D call TRBD1 (6 bases). V shed 5 bases and J shed 6 bases, with 13 bases lying between them. The CDR3 is 14 residues long. CDR1 is KGHDR and CDR2 is SFDVKD in the germline V gene. The CDR3 nucleotides read TGTGCCACCAGTGGCGCAGGGGCGGGTCAGCCCCAGCATTTT. It is translated as CATSGAGAGQPQHF.

This clonotype was seen ten or more times. The V gene is TRBV20-1, the J gene TRBJ2-7; D might be TRBD1 (6 bases). Trimming stripped 6 bases from V and 2 bases from J, with 14 bases between. The CDR3 covers 13 residues. Germline CDR1 DFQATT, CDR2 SNEGSKA (reference sequence). DNA for the CDR3: TGCAGTGCCTCTTCGACAGGTCCCTACGAGCAGTACTTC. Translated, it gives CSASSTGPYEQYF.

V gene TRBV20-1 combines with J gene TRBJ2-7; 9 bases match TRBD1. CDR1 is DFQATT, CDR2 SNEGSKA, per germline (reference sequence). There are 14 residues in the CDR3. V shed 8 bases and J 4 bases; nucleotides not matched to a gene: 12. The CDR3 DNA follows: TGCAGTCCCCAGGGGGCCGGACAGGGGTACGAGCAGTACTTC. Its translation: CSPQGAGQGYEQYF.

This clonotype was observed at least ten times. The V call is TRBV19, the J call TRBJ1-2, with 7 bases that match TRBD1. From germline, CDR1 is LNHDA and CDR2 SQIVND (reference sequence). The J segment lost 0 bases and the V segment lost 2 bases, leaving 3 bases of the junction unmatched. The CDR3 spans 15 residues. CDR3 coding DNA: TGTGCCAGTAGTATAAGGGACAGCGCTAACTATGGCTACACCTTC. Translated, it gives CASSIRDSANYGYTF.

This chain uses TRBV7-2 with TRBJ1-2, with D maybe TRBD1 (6 bases). This CDR3 comprises 16 residues. Trimming took 4 bases from V and 4 from J, leaving 19 bases between them. The germline CDR1 and CDR2 sequences are SGHTA and FQGNSA. The CDR3 coding sequence is TGTGCCAGCAGCTCAGCGACGGGGGGCGCGAGCTATGGCTACACCTTC. It specifies CASSSATGGASYGYTF.

This clonotype was counted only a few times. J is TRBJ2-2 and V is TRBV19; 8 nucleotides agree with TRBD2. This CDR3 spans 16 amino acids. With V trimmed by 1 base and J by 2 bases, 3 bases remained unmatched. CDR1 and CDR2 from the germline V gene are LNHDA and SQIVND (reference sequence). The CDR3 loop reads CASSIGSGRNTGELFF. CDR3 sequence (DNA): TGTGCCAGTAGTATAGGAAGCGGGAGAAACACCGGGGAGCTGTTTTTT.

This clonotype appeared many times. The chain links TRBV2 to TRBJ2-7, with D perhaps given as TRBD1 or TRBD2 (5 bases each). Germline V CDR1 and CDR2: SNHLY, FYNNEI. Trimming pared 9 bases from V and 0 bases from J, leaving 12 bases between. This CDR3 is 13 amino acids long. CDR3 nucleotide sequence: TGTGCCAGTAACCGGGACGGCTCCTACGAGCAGTACTTC. Translated, it gives CASNRDGSYEQYF.

The chain is built from TRBV6-5 and TRBJ2-2; no firm D call. There are 15 residues in the CDR3. Per the germline V gene, CDR1 is MNHEY and CDR2 is SVGAGI. V was pared by 2 bases and J by 2 bases, with 9 bases between. The DNA of the CDR3 is TGTGCCAGCAGTTACGGTGACACAAACACCGGGGAGCTGTTTTTT. Translated: CASSYGDTNTGELFF.

This clonotype was found many times. The chain links TRBV7-2 to TRBJ2-5; D is undetermined. Germline V gene data show CDR1 as SGHTA and CDR2 as FQGNSA. V was pared by 7 bases and J by 2 bases, with 5 bases between. The CDR3 sequence is 11 residues long. CDR3 sequence (DNA): TGTGCCAGCAAGGCTCAAGAGACCCAGTACTTC. It is translated as CASKAQETQYF.

This clonotype has just a few counts. The V call is TRBV27, the J call TRBJ2-2, with TRBD1 matching over 7 bases. V shed 8 bases and J 8 bases; nucleotides not matched to a gene: 11. The germline gives CDR1 MNHEY, CDR2 SMNVEV (reference sequence). The CDR3 has 14 amino acids. CDR3 in DNA: TGTGCCAGCTCTCACGACAGGGCTCTTGGGGAGCTGTTTTTT. Protein product: CASSHDRALGELFF.

This rearrangement joins TRBV7-9 to TRBJ1-2, with D hard to call. Trimming stripped 5 bases from V and 8 bases from J, with 15 bases between. The germline V gene has CDR1 SEHNR and CDR2 FQNEAQ (reference sequence). This CDR3 contains 13 residues. CDR3 in amino acids: CASSTGLLVGYTF. The CDR3 region has the DNA TGTGCCAGCAGCACCGGACTCCTCGTCGGCTACACCTTC.

This clonotype came up many times. The chain uses TRBV14 and TRBJ2-6; maybe TRBD1 (5 bases). The CDR3 consists of 14 residues. Trimming stripped 9 bases from V and 0 bases from J, with 9 bases between. Germline V gene sequence: CDR1 SGHDN, CDR2 FVKESK. In DNA, the CDR3 is TGTGCCAGTACGACAGACTCTGGGGCCAACGTCCTGACTTTC. It is translated as CASTTDSGANVLTF.

This clonotype was detected a few times. This chain connects TRBV29-1 to TRBJ1-1, with D maybe TRBD1 (5 bases). CDR1 and CDR2 (germline): SQVTM, ANQGSEA. Trimming stripped 6 bases from V and 6 bases from J, with 11 bases between. The CDR3 is made up of 11 amino acids. The CDR3 loop reads CSVGDRAEAFF. The CDR3 DNA follows: TGCAGCGTAGGGGACCGGGCTGAAGCTTTCTTT. The variable domain in full, completed from reference TRBV29-1 and TRBJ1-1, reads SAVISQKPSRDICQRGTSLTIQCQVDSQVTMMFWYRQQPGQSLTLIATANQGSEATYESGFVIDKFPISRPNLTFSTLTVSNMSPEDSSIYLCSVGDRAEAFFGQGTRLTVV.

This chain uses TRBV4-3 with TRBJ1-1; maybe TRBD1 (5 bases). The length of the CDR3 is 17 residues. The V gene's germline CDR1 is LGHNA and CDR2 YSLEER. Trimming took 3 bases from V and 1 from J, leaving 18 bases between them. The CDR3 DNA follows: TGCGCCAGCAGCCATATTGGCAGGGAAAGGTCGAACACTGAAGCTTTCTTT. Translating it yields CASSHIGRERSNTEAFF.